The entry that follows covers one T cell receptor (beta chain) sequence. The antigen it recognizes is unknown. Base qualities were left out, and no much larger clone turns up one base away. The library was built by means of the immunoSEQ multiplex PCR assay. The authors' pipeline ran thus. Preprocessing removed nonproductive sequences and CDR3s not starting with C, not ending with F or W, or shorter than 7 amino acids. The MANAFEST web app was used to call antigen-specific clonotypes on the basis of expansion compared with the reference and with other culture wells. A clone counted as positive if significantly expanded in 2 of 3 replicate wells versus the reference culture at FDR below 0.05. To be called positive, a clone also had to show significant expansion compared with every other tandem well and an odds ratio greater than 5. After three terminal residues were trimmed from each end, CDR3 homology was quantified as pairwise Levenshtein distance using the stringdist R package. Not all clones reach the TCRdb copy of this immuneACCESS table, which keeps in-frame sequences only. Checked studies attribute under half of the gap to unresolved V genes and leave the rest unexplained. V, J and clone size derive from that table, while D and trimming were established from the DNA sequence. The sample table shows roughly 14,000 clones, and 76% are seen once. The ten most abundant clones make up roughly 24% of the sample.

CD4+ T cells from unexposed donors were collected before the COVID-19 pandemic (2011-2018). After about 10 days of culture, CD4+ T cells were isolated with the EasySep CD4+ T cell isolation kit. As far as cell numbers permitted, CD4+ T cells from unexposed donors were tested for reactivity against SARS-CoV-2 S and N as well as four spike pools from common cold coronaviruses. Two million PBMCs per well were cultured in IMDM with around 5% human AB serum and around 10 IU/ml IL-2. Half of the culture medium was replaced with fresh IL-2-containing medium on days 3 and 7. In general, every peptide culture condition was set up in three replicate wells. The leukapheresis product for the unexposed donors was obtained through commercial purchase. Ficoll-Paque PLUS gradient centrifugation was used to isolate PBMCs from leukapheresis product or whole blood. PBMCs were either cryopreserved at -140°C or used fresh in the expansion assay. The QIAamp Micro DNA Kit was used to extract genomic DNA from the CD4+ T cells.

This sample is part of a study of CD4 T cells in relation to SARS-CoV-2 and coronaviruses (dated by TCRdb to 2020 to 2023). The study in broad terms: The ViraFEST assay cultured PBMCs with antigen for about eleven days, then sequenced TCR beta CDR3s to find antigen-specific clonal expansions. A different TCR-beta assay, based on Illumina, was used to sequence expansion assays from other donors in the study. An HIV-1 Nef peptide pool or a no-peptide culture served as the negative reference condition. Shared crossreactive spike epitopes were mapped to their HLA restriction using patient-derived lymphoblastoid cell lines. At the level of individual TCR clonotypes, the study evaluated whether memory CD4+ T cells crossreact between the spike proteins of SARS-CoV-2 and those of common cold coronaviruses. The Adaptive Biotechnologies TCR-sequencing kit was used to sequence samples from a few pre-COVID donors and the naive versus memory experiments, while other data came from Illumina-based sequencing. The paper's findings and limits, for the study overall: Since the crossreactivity analysis centred on spike protein, crossreactivity against other viral proteins was not assessed. Significantly weaker SARS-CoV-2-driven expansion was shown by crossreactive clones than by monoreactive clones, consistent with antigenic imprinting. In about two thirds of donors, memory CD4+ clonotypes turned up that crossrecognized SARS-CoV-2 and at least one common cold coronavirus spike. Small numbers of patients and of tested TCRs limited the study. No donor contributed both pre-pandemic and post-infection samples, which limited tracing the source of pre-existing responses.

CDR1 and CDR2, looked up from the germline V gene (reference sequence), are MNHEY and SMNVEV. Trimming removed 5 bases from V and 2 bases from J; the gene matches leave 8 bases unexplained. From the cysteine through the phenylalanine, the CDR3 covers 15 amino acids. CDR3 DNA only is kept here, 45 bases in frame from base 1. This chain is built from TRBV27 and TRBJ2-7; 8 nucleotides in the junction match TRBD2. The sample consisted of CD4+ T cells from PBMCs, cultured in vitro. The sequence derives from a human donor in good health. The nucleotides read TGTGCCAGCAGTCCCGGGACTAGTCCCACCTACGAGCAGTACTTC. This codes for CASSPGTSPTYEQYF.